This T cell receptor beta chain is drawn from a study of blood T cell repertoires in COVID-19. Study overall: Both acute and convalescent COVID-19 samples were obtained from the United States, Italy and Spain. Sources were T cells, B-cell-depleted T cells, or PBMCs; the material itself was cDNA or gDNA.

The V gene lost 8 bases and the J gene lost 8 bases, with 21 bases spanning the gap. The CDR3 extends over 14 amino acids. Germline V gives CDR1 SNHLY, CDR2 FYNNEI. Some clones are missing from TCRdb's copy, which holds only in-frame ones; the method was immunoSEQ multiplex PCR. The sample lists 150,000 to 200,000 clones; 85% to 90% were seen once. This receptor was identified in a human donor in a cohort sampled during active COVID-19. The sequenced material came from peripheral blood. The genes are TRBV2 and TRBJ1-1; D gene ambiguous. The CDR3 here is CASSGGGSRGEAFF. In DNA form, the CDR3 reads TGTGCCAGCTCCGGCGGTGGATCTCGCGGCGAAGCTTTCTTT.